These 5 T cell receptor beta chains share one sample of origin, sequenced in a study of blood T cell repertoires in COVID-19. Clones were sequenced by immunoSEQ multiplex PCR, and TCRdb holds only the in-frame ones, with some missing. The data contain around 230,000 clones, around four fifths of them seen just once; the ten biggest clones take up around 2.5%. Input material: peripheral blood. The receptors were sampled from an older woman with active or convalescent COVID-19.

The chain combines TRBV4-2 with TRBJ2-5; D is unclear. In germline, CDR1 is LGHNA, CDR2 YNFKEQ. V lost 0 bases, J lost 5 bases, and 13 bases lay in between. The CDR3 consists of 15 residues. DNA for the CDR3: TGTGCCAGCAGCCAAGATTCCGCGAGCTCGGAGACCCAGTACTTC. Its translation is CASSQDSASSETQYF.

CDR3 DNA: TGTGCCAGCAGTTACTCGCGAGAGGGACCCCTCCACTTT. Its translation: CASSYSREGPLHF. The rearrangement uses TRBV6-6 and TRBJ1-6; no clear D. V shed 0 bases and J shed 12 bases, with 9 bases lying between them. This CDR3 region has 13 residues. Looked up from germline, CDR1 is MNHNY and CDR2 is SVGAGI (reference sequence).

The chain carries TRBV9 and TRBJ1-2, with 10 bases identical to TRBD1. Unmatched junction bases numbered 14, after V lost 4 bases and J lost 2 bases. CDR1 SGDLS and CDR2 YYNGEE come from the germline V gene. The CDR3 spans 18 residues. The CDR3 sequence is CASSPLDRGMVRNYGYTF. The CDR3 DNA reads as TGTGCCAGCAGCCCATTGGACAGGGGGATGGTTAGGAACTATGGCTACACCTTC. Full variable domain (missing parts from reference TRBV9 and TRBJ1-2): DSGVTQTPKHLITATGQRVTLRCSPRSGDLSVYWYQQSLDQGLQFLIQYYNGEERAKGNILERFSAQQFPDLHSELNLSSLELGDSALYFCASSPLDRGMVRNYGYTFGSGTRLTVV.

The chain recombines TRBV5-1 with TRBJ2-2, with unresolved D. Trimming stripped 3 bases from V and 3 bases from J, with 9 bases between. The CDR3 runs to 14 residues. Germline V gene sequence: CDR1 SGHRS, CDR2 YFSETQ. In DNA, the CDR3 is TGCGCCAGCAGCTACCACCGGGACACCGGGGAGCTGTTTTTT. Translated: CASSYHRDTGELFF.

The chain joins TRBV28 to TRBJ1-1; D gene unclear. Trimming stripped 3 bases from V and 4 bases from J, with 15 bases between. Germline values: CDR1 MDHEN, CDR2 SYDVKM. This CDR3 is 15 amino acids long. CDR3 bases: TGTGCCAGCAGTTTTAGAGGTGGAGGTGCCACTGAAGCTTTCTTT. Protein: CASSFRGGGATEAFF.